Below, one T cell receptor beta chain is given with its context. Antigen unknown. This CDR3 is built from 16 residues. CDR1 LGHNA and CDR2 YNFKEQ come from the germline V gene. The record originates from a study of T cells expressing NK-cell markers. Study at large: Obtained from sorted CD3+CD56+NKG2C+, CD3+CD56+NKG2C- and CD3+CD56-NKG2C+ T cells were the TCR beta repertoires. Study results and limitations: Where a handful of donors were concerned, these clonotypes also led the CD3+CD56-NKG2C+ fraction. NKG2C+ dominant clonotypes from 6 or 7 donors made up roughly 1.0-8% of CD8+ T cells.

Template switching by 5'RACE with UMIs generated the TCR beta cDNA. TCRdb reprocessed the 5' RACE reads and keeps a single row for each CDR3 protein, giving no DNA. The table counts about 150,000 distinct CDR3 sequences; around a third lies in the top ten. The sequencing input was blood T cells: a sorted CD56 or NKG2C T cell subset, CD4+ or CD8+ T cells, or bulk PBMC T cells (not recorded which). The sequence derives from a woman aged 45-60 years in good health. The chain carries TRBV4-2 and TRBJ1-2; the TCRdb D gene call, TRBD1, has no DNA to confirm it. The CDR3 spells CASSPNRGTGSDGYTF.